This TCR beta chain emerged from a study of T-cell memory formation after mild COVID-19. Study-wide results and limits: There was a balanced CD4/CD8 profile in clones contracting day 15 to 85, and later expanders leaned CD4+.

This CDR3 is 14 amino acids long. J lost 0 bases, V lost 6 bases, and 4 bases had no gene match. Germline CDR1 DFQATT, CDR2 SNEGSKA (reference sequence). TCR alpha and TCR beta cDNA libraries with sample barcodes and UMIs came from 5'RACE using constant-segment primers. TCRdb used MiXCR to reprocess the 5' RACE reads, holding one entry per CDR3 protein. Of some 120,000 distinct CDR3 sequences in the sample, about 15% were seen once. Only a few counts were recorded for this clonotype. The target antigen is unknown. The sequence derives from a man younger than 35 who had mild COVID-19 (a few samples of this study predate the infection). Cell type and time point are not known. The chain has TRBV20-1 and TRBJ1-5, with 8 bases aligning to TRBD1. The sequencing input was PBMCs or a T cell subset sorted from them (not recorded which). CDR3 bases: TGCAGTGCCCAGACAGGGGATAGCAATCAGCCCCAGCATTTT. Encoded protein: CSAQTGDSNQPQHF.